One sample yielded the 26 T cell receptor beta chains listed below, sequenced in a study of blood T cell repertoires in COVID-19 (dated by TCRdb to about 2020). Library construction relied on the immunoSEQ multiplex PCR assay. Sourced from immuneACCESS, this table was stored by TCRdb with only in-frame sequences that have V and J called. A share of the clones is absent; for the studies checked, an unresolved V gene accounts for under half, and the remainder has no known explanation. A total of over 120,000 clones appear in this sample, 75% to 80% of them only once. Approximately 9.4% of the sample lies in the top ten. Sequences were obtained from peripheral blood. All receptors come from a woman between 50 and 59 years old with active or convalescent COVID-19.

The rearrangement uses TRBV7-8 and TRBJ2-3, with 8 bases identical to TRBD2. Germline CDR1 SGHVS, CDR2 FQNEAQ. With V trimmed by 5 bases and J by 10 bases, 17 bases remained unmatched. The CDR3 spans 16 residues. CDR3: CASSATGLVAARAQYF. CDR3 nucleotide sequence: TGTGCCAGCAGCGCGACGGGACTAGTCGCCGCCCGGGCGCAGTATTTT.

There are a few counts of this clone. The chain recombines TRBV19 with TRBJ2-1, with D possibly TRBD1 on 6 matching bases. The germline V and J ends were trimmed by 3 bases and 5 bases, with 8 bases remaining between them. Germline CDR1 reads LNHDA; CDR2 reads SQIVND (reference sequence). This CDR3 has 13 amino acids. CDR3 protein: CASSISGDNEQFF. CDR3 DNA sequence: TGTGCCAGTAGTATTTCAGGGGACAATGAGCAGTTCTTC.

The chain carries TRBV9 and TRBJ1-3; D gene uncertain. With 0 bases removed from V and 2 bases from J, the gap between germline ends came to 9 bases. The CDR3 is 15 residues long. CDR1 and CDR2 from the germline V gene are SGDLS and YYNGEE. The CDR3 here is CASSVVVQTGNTIYF. The CDR3 DNA reads TGTGCCAGCAGCGTAGTGGTTCAGACTGGAAACACCATATATTTT.

The rearrangement uses TRBV5-1 and TRBJ1-1; TRBD1 aligns across 8 bases. The CDR3 spans 14 residues. The trim removed 7 bases at V and 1 base at J, leaving 6 bases unmatched. Germline loops: CDR1 SGHRS, CDR2 YFSETQ. The DNA of the CDR3 is TGCGCCAGCGGCGGGACAGGTGGGAACACTGAAGCTTTCTTT. Its protein is CASGGTGGNTEAFF. The whole variable domain, filled in from reference TRBV5-1 and TRBJ1-1, reads KAGVTQTPRYLIKTRGQQVTLSCSPISGHRSVSWYQQTPGQGLQFLFEYFSETQRNKGNFPGRFSGRQFSNSRSEMNVSTLELGDSALYLCASGGTGGNTEAFFGQGTRLTVV.

V gene TRBV6-6 combines with J gene TRBJ1-5, with D tentatively TRBD1 (5 bases). The ends were cut back, 7 bases at V and 3 bases at J, with 13 bases in the middle. This CDR3 comprises 14 residues. CDR1 and CDR2 (germline): MNHNY, SVGAGI (reference sequence). Here the CDR3 reads CASMGSRDNQPQHF. As DNA, the CDR3 is TGTGCCAGCATGGGCTCCAGGGACAATCAGCCCCAGCATTTT.

The chain employs TRBV2 and TRBJ2-4; D is possibly TRBD2 (6 bases). Trimming removed 9 bases from V and 0 bases from J, with 15 bases in between. The length of the CDR3 is 15 residues. Looked up from germline, CDR1 is SNHLY and CDR2 is FYNNEI. CDR3 sequence: CARGGRTGAKNIQYF. For the CDR3, the DNA is TGTGCCAGGGGGGGACGTACCGGAGCCAAAAACATTCAGTACTTC. The variable domain in full, with the rest retrieved from reference TRBV2 and TRBJ2-4, is EPEVTQTPSHQVTQMGQEVILRCVPISNHLYFYWYRQILGQKVEFLVSFYNNEISEKSEIFDDQFSVERPDGSNFTLKIRSTKLEDSAMYFCARGGRTGAKNIQYFGAGTRLSVL.

The CDR3: CASSPTTSHEQFF. CDR3 bases: TGTGCCAGTAGTCCAACCACTAGTCATGAGCAGTTCTTC. The gene calls are TRBV19 and TRBJ2-1; possibly TRBD2 for D (5 bases). The V and J ends lost 5 bases and 8 bases respectively, with 13 bases between them. The CDR3 consists of 13 residues. Germline CDR1 is LNHDA and CDR2 is SQIVND (reference sequence).

The chain links TRBV5-4 to TRBJ1-6, with 7 bases identical to TRBD1. J lost 9 bases, V lost 3 bases, and 9 bases had no gene match. In germline, CDR1 is SGHNT, CDR2 YYREEE (reference sequence). The CDR3 sequence is 15 residues long. CDR3 residues: CASSSGTAVGSPLHF. As DNA, the CDR3 is TGTGCCAGCAGCTCCGGGACAGCGGTGGGTTCACCCCTCCACTTT.

The J gene is TRBJ2-5, the V gene TRBV7-9, with D maybe TRBD1 (6 bases). The CDR3 contains 14 residues. The germline CDR1 and CDR2 sequences are SEHNR and FQNEAQ (reference sequence). Trimming shortened V by 4 bases and J by 1 base, and 10 bases separated the two germline ends. The CDR3 spells CASSSTGPQETQYF. CDR3 nucleotide sequence: TGTGCCAGCAGCTCTACAGGGCCCCAAGAGACCCAGTACTTC.

The chain carries TRBV28 and TRBJ2-7; D unclear. CDR1 MDHEN and CDR2 SYDVKM come from the germline V gene. CDR3 length: 12 amino acids. With 8 bases removed from V and 3 bases from J, the gap between germline ends came to 11 bases. For the CDR3, the DNA is TGTGCCAGCTTTCAAGCAGGCTACGAGCAGTACTTC. This gives the protein CASFQAGYEQYF. The whole variable domain, remainder taken from reference TRBV28 and TRBJ2-7, is DVKVTQSSRYLVKRTGEKVFLECVQDMDHENMFWYRQDPGLGLRLIYFSYDVKMKEKGDIPEGYSVSREKKERFSLILESASTNQTSMYLCASFQAGYEQYFGPGTRLTVT.

The chain employs TRBV4-3 and TRBJ2-7, with 7 bases identical to TRBD1. The germline V gene encodes CDR1 LGHNA and CDR2 YSLEER. V was clipped by 4 bases and J by 4 bases; unmatched bases: 4. CDR3 size: 13 residues. CDR3 bases: TGCGCCAGCAGCCCCGGGACAGAGTACGAGCAGTACTTC. It codes for CASSPGTEYEQYF.

The V and J genes are TRBV19 and TRBJ2-1, with 14 bases identical to TRBD2. V lost 5 bases and J lost 7; bases outside the gene matches: 10. CDR3 length: 17 amino acids. The germline V gene encodes CDR1 LNHDA and CDR2 SQIVND (reference sequence). The CDR3 is CASSGKGLAGVWNEQFF. The CDR3 DNA follows: TGTGCCAGTAGTGGAAAGGGACTAGCGGGAGTCTGGAATGAGCAGTTCTTC.

To note about this clone: Other DNA sequences within the sample encode an identical CDR3. The chain is built from TRBV7-2 and TRBJ2-5; TRBD2 might be the D (5 bases). This CDR3 is 12 amino acids long. Germline V gives CDR1 SGHTA, CDR2 FQGNSA. Trimming stripped 5 bases from V and 5 bases from J, with 9 bases between. The CDR3 here is CASSPRRETQYF. CDR3 DNA sequence: TGTGCCAGCAGCCCGAGGAGGGAGACCCAGTACTTC.

This sequence joins TRBV4-3 and TRBJ2-4; no reliable D call. Germline V CDR1 and CDR2: LGHNA, YSLEER. V dropped 0 bases and J dropped 1 base, with 13 bases sitting between them. This CDR3 contains 17 residues. The CDR3 bases are TGCGCCAGCAGCCAAGATTCCCCATCCGGGGCCAAAAACATTCAGTACTTC. This translates into CASSQDSPSGAKNIQYF.

V and J are TRBV7-9 and TRBJ2-2; 11 nucleotides match TRBD2. With 5 bases clipped from V and 5 bases from J, the junction kept 7 bases outside the gene matches. The germline V gene encodes CDR1 SEHNR and CDR2 FQNEAQ (reference sequence). The length of the CDR3 is 16 residues. The CDR3 sequence: CASSPTWTSGTGELFF. CDR3 DNA: TGTGCCAGCAGCCCGACTTGGACTAGCGGGACCGGGGAGCTGTTTTTT.

The chain links TRBV6-1 to TRBJ1-1; 7 positions agree with TRBD1. Germline values: CDR1 MNHNS, CDR2 SASEGT. The CDR3 spans 13 residues. With 0 bases clipped from V and 11 bases from J, the junction kept 6 bases outside the gene matches. The CDR3 nucleotides read TGTGCCAGCAGTGAAGCGAGGGGACAGCACGCTTTCTTT. Its translation is CASSEARGQHAFF.

The chain employs TRBV29-1 and TRBJ2-1, with 8 bases matching TRBD1. The CDR3 totals 13 residues. Germline V CDR1 and CDR2: SQVTM, ANQGSEA. The junction had 5 bases not matched to a gene; V was cut back by 5 bases and J by 5 bases. CDR3 residues: CSVRTGFDNEQFF. The CDR3 coding sequence is TGCAGCGTTCGGACAGGGTTTGACAATGAGCAGTTCTTC.

V gene TRBV12-3 or TRBV12-4 combines with J gene TRBJ1-1; 8 bases fit TRBD1. The CDR3 is made up of 11 amino acids. V gave up 6 bases and J gave up 11 bases; unmatched junction bases: 5. CDR3 protein: CASSPGGAAFF. In nucleotides, the CDR3 is TGTGCCAGCAGCCCAGGGGGCGCGGCTTTCTTT.

The chain recombines TRBV5-1 with TRBJ2-2, with a possible D match to TRBD2 (6 bases). Trimming left V 5 bases short and J 2 bases short, with 19 bases between. The CDR3 covers 17 residues. Germline CDR1 reads SGHRS; CDR2 reads YFSETQ. The CDR3 DNA sequence: TGCGCCAGCAGGGGTGATAGCGGAGGGCCTAACACCGGGGAGCTGTTTTTT. It specifies CASRGDSGGPNTGELFF.

The rearrangement uses TRBV3-1 (or the pseudogene TRBV3-2) and TRBJ1-5; 7 bases match TRBD1. The CDR3 is 15 residues long. Germline assignment: CDR1 LGHDT and CDR2 YNNKEL (reference sequence). The junction had 6 bases not matched to a gene; V was cut back by 5 bases and J by 2 bases. Written as DNA, the CDR3 is TGTGCCAGCAGCGACGACAGGGAGGGCAATCAGCCCCAGCATTTT. Protein: CASSDDREGNQPQHF.

This clone has just one count. V is TRBV7-9 and J is TRBJ2-5; TRBD2 aligns across 9 bases. V was pared by 0 bases and J by 3 bases, with 5 bases of the junction left unmatched. Germline V gene data show CDR1 as SEHNR and CDR2 as FQNEAQ (reference sequence). The CDR3 loop spans 16 amino acids. The DNA of the CDR3 is TGTGCCAGCAGCTTAGCGTCGGTAGCGGGAGAAGAGACCCAGTACTTC. Translating gives CASSLASVAGEETQYF.

This chain joins TRBV19 and TRBJ1-2, with 11 nucleotides matching TRBD1. Trimming cost V 3 bases and J 6 bases; bases outside gene matches: 3. There are 14 residues in the CDR3. Germline loops: CDR1 LNHDA, CDR2 SQIVND (reference sequence). CDR3 DNA: TGTGCCAGTAGTATTGGACAGGGGGCGGATGGCTACACCTTC. Translating gives CASSIGQGADGYTF.

In its sample, this clone was seen once. V and J are TRBV7-2 and TRBJ1-2; 9 positions match TRBD1. This CDR3 has 17 residues. Trimming removed 5 bases from V and 13 bases from J; junction bases left unmatched: 23. Germline V gene sequence: CDR1 SGHTA, CDR2 FQGNSA. CDR3 coding DNA: TGTGCCAGCAGCCCGGACCCTCAGGACAGGGGTTTAGGAGCGGCCACCTTC. It is translated as CASSPDPQDRGLGAATF.

This clone was observed a single time. This sequence joins TRBV18 and TRBJ2-7; 8 bases agree with TRBD1. V trimming: 4 bases; J trimming: 5 bases; junction bases outside the gene matches: 10. The germline gives CDR1 KGHSH, CDR2 LQKENI. This CDR3 is 15 amino acids long. The CDR3: CASSHLPGQVNEQYF. The CDR3 region has the DNA TGTGCCAGCTCACACCTTCCGGGACAGGTCAACGAGCAGTACTTC.

V gene TRBV28 combines with J gene TRBJ1-1; 10 bases line up with TRBD1. The junction had 5 bases not matched to a gene; V was cut back by 6 bases and J by 7 bases. The CDR3 is made up of 13 amino acids. Germline-derived CDR1 and CDR2 are MDHEN and SYDVKM. The CDR3 loop reads CASSWGDRGEAFF. The CDR3 coding sequence is TGTGCCAGCAGCTGGGGGGACAGGGGTGAAGCTTTCTTT.

This clone was detected only a few times. The chain carries TRBV11-2 and TRBJ2-4; 7 bases are a match to TRBD2. The trim removed 5 bases at V and 7 bases at J, leaving 2 bases unmatched. Germline V gene sequence: CDR1 SGHAT, CDR2 FQNNGV. This CDR3 is built from 12 residues. This CDR3 reads CASSPGGNIQYF. The CDR3 DNA reads as TGTGCCAGCAGCCCCGGGGGGAACATTCAGTACTTC.